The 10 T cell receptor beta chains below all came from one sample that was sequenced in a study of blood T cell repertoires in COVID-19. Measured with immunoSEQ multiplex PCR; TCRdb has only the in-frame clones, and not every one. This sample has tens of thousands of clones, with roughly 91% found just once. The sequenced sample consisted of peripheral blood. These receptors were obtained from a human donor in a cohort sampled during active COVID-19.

The CDR3, as DNA: TGTGCCAGCAGTGAAACTAGCGGGAGGGCCATCTACGAGCAGTACTTC. Protein sequence: CASSETSGRAIYEQYF. The V and J genes are TRBV6-4 and TRBJ2-7; 13 nucleotides match TRBD2. V lost 3 bases, J lost 3 bases, and 5 bases stayed unmatched. This CDR3 region has 16 residues. Germline CDR1 and CDR2: MRHNA and SNTAGT.

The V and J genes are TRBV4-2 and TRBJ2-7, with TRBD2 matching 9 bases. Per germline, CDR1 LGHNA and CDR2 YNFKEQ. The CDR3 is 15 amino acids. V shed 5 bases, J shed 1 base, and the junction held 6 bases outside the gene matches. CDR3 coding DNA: TGTGCCAGCAGCTCCCGACTAGCGGAATCCTACGAGCAGTACTTC. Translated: CASSSRLAESYEQYF.

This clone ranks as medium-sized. The CDR3 loop reads CASSVSAGGRETQYF. The CDR3 region has the DNA TGTGCCAGCAGCGTATCAGCGGGGGGTAGGGAGACCCAGTACTTC. This rearrangement joins TRBV9 to TRBJ2-5; 9 nucleotides align to TRBD2. Germline V CDR1 and CDR2: SGDLS, YYNGEE. Losses at the gene ends were 1 base for V and 5 bases for J; bases not matched to a gene: 6. The CDR3 is 15 amino acids. Full variable domain (remainder filled in from reference TRBV9 and TRBJ2-5): DSGVTQTPKHLITATGQRVTLRCSPRSGDLSVYWYQQSLDQGLQFLIQYYNGEERAKGNILERFSAQQFPDLHSELNLSSLELGDSALYFCASSVSAGGRETQYFGPGTRLLVL.

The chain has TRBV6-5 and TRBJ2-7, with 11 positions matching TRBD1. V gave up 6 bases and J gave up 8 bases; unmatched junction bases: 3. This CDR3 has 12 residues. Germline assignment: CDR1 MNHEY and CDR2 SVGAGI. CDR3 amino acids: CASSGQGAKQYF. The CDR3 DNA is TGTGCCAGCAGCGGACAGGGGGCTAAGCAGTACTTC.

CDR3 sequence reads: CASLGGETEAFF. The CDR3 coding sequence is TGTGCCAGTCTGGGGGGGGAGACTGAAGCTTTCTTT. The chain joins TRBV19 to TRBJ1-1; tentative D call: TRBD1 (5 bases). V was trimmed by 8 bases and J by 5 bases, leaving 12 bases between them. The CDR3 is 12 amino acids. Germline assignment: CDR1 LNHDA and CDR2 SQIVND (reference sequence).

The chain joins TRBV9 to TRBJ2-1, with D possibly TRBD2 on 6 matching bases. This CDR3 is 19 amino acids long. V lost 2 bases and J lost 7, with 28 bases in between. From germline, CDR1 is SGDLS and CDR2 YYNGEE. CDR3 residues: CASSVGLRARELRENEQFF. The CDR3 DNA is TGTGCCAGCAGCGTCGGGTTACGGGCCCGGGAGCTACGGGAAAATGAGCAGTTCTTC.

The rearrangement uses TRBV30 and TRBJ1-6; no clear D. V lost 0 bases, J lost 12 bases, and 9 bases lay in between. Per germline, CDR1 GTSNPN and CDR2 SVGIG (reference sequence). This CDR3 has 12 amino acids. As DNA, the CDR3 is TGTGCCTGGAGTGTACCGGGAAAACCCCTCCACTTT. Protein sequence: CAWSVPGKPLHF.

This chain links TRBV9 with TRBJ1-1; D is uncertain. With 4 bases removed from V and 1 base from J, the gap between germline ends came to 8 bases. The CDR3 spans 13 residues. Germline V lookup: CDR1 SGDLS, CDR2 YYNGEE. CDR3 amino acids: CASSPPWNTEAFF. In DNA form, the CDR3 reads TGTGCCAGCAGCCCCCCCTGGAACACTGAAGCTTTCTTT.

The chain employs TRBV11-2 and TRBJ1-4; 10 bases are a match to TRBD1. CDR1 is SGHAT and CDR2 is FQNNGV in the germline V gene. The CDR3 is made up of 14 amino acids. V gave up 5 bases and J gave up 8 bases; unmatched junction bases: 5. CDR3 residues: CASSRQGAREKLFF. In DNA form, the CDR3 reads TGTGCCAGCAGCCGACAGGGGGCAAGGGAAAAACTGTTTTTT.

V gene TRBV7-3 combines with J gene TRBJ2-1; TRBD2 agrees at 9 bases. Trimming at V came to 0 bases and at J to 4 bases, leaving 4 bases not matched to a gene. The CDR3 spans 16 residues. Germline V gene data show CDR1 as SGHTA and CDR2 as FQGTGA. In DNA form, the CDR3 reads TGTGCCAGCAGCTTAACCGGGACTAGCTCTTACAATGAGCAGTTCTTC. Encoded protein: CASSLTGTSSYNEQFF.